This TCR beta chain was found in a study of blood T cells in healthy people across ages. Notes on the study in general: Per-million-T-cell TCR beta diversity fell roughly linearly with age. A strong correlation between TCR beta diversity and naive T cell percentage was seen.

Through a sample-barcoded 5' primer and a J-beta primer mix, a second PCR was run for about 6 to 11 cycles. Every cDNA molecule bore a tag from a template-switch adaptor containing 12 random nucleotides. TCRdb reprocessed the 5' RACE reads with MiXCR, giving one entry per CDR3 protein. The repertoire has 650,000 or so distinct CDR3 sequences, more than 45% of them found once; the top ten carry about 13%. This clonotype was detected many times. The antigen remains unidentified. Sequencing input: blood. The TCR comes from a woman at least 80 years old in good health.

The CDR3 is CSVAMGDEQYF. For the CDR3, the DNA is TGCAGCGTTGCTATGGGGGACGAGCAGTACTTC. The rearrangement uses TRBV29-1 and TRBJ2-7; D may correspond to TRBD1 or TRBD2 (5 bases each). This CDR3 has 11 amino acids. V was cut by 4 bases and J by 5 bases, with 9 bases left in between. Germline lookup yields CDR1 SQVTM and CDR2 ANQGSEA.